Listed here is a single TCR beta chain. V was trimmed by 1 base and J by 6 bases, leaving 10 bases between them. The germline V gene encodes CDR1 MGHRA and CDR2 YSYEKL. This CDR3 is built from 14 residues. TCRbeta library construction was performed incorporating unique molecular identifiers. TCRdb itself ran the PCR reads through MiXCR, one entry per CDR3 protein. The sample contains some 400,000 distinct CDR3 sequences, over 20% of which appear only once. These data originate in a study of T-cell reconstitution after alpha-beta-depleted transplantation in children. The receptor's source is a human donor who donated a stem cell graft to a child with acute myeloid leukemia. The V gene is TRBV4-1, the J gene TRBJ2-1; D is uncertain. The source was PBMCs from the stem cell graft donor, collected from the stem cell graft. CDR3 DNA sequence: TGCGCCAGCAGCCAAGGCGTCAGCGCCAATGAGCAGTTCTTC. This translates into CASSQGVSANEQFF.